The clone carrying this T cell receptor beta chain was picked up a small number of times. Its antigen is not known. Germline values: CDR1 SEHNR, CDR2 FQNEAQ (reference sequence). There are 15 residues in the CDR3. The V gene lost 5 bases and the J gene lost 6 bases, with 14 bases spanning the gap. Method: immunoSEQ multiplex PCR; TCRdb's copy keeps in-frame clones and lacks some. The repertoire includes 75,000 to 95,000 clones, around three quarters of them detected once, and roughly 19% sits in the top ten. This entry is derived from a study of T cells in localized non-small cell lung cancer. The study's findings and limits: Maximal T cell clonality occurred in uninvolved adjacent lung, with tumor ranking below it. In adjacent lung appeared a median around 57 of the top 100 tumor clones. A denser population of T cells in blood accompanied longer overall survival. The study sequenced only one region of the tumor. As a result, intratumor heterogeneity could not be excluded and remains possible.

The starting material was PBMCs, obtained before any cancer treatment. The gene calls are TRBV7-9 and TRBJ1-6, with a weak D call TRBD1 (5 bases). The clonotype was recovered from a man between 40 and 70 years old with stage II squamous cell lung carcinoma. The DNA for the CDR3 is TGTGCCAGCAGCCTCTCGGGGACGGCTAATTCACCCCTCCACTTT. This codes for CASSLSGTANSPLHF.